One and the same sample provided the 10 T cell receptor beta chains below, sequenced in a study of CD4+ T cells in melanoma. Generated by immunoSEQ multiplex PCR, the TCRdb table keeps only in-frame clones and is missing some. The data contain some 150,000 clones, about nine tenths of them singletons. The receptors shown here come from a human donor with melanoma.

The CDR3 nucleotides read TGCGCCAGCAGCCCTGGAGCGGCGGGTACCACTGAAGCTTTCTTT. It specifies CASSPGAAGTTEAFF. The chain couples TRBV5-1 to TRBJ1-1, with no clear D. Trimming took 4 bases from V and 4 from J, leaving 17 bases between them. Germline V gene data show CDR1 as SGHRS and CDR2 as YFSETQ. This CDR3 contains 15 residues.

The sample holds a few counts of this clone. The genes are TRBV5-6 and TRBJ1-2, with D possibly being TRBD1 (6 bases). V was clipped by 0 bases and J by 7 bases, with 16 bases between them. This CDR3 is built from 15 residues. CDR1 and CDR2 (germline): SGHDT, YYEEEE. CDR3 DNA sequence: TGTGCCAGCAGCTTGGCCAGGGGAGGTGTGCGTGGCTACACCTTC. It translates to CASSLARGGVRGYTF. The full variable domain, completed using reference TRBV5-6 and TRBJ1-2, is DAGVTQSPTHLIKTRGQQVTLRCSPKSGHDTVSWYQQALGQGPQFIFQYYEEEERQRGNFPDRFSGHQFPNYSSELNVNALLLGDSALYLCASSLARGGVRGYTFGSGTRLTVV.

This chain uses TRBV2 with TRBJ1-2; TRBD1 is a possible D gene (5 bases). This CDR3 contains 15 residues. Germline loops: CDR1 SNHLY, CDR2 FYNNEI. V was pared by 6 bases and J by 8 bases, with 22 bases between. CDR3: CASRLDDSSWGGYTF. In nucleotides, the CDR3 is TGTGCCAGCAGGCTTGATGACAGTTCGTGGGGGGGCTACACCTTC.

The chain has TRBV18 and TRBJ2-7; D is ambiguous. V shed 6 bases and J shed 0 bases, with 15 bases lying between them. The CDR3 spans 15 residues. Germline assignment: CDR1 KGHSH and CDR2 LQKENI. CDR3 residues: CASSPITGSSYEQYF. Here the CDR3 DNA reads TGTGCCAGCTCTCCTATTACTGGAAGCTCCTACGAGCAGTACTTC.

The CDR3 sequence: CASSYSWGVSPSPLHF. Written as DNA, the CDR3 is TGTGCCAGCAGTTACTCTTGGGGGGTCTCCCCTTCACCCCTCCACTTT. The chain joins TRBV6-6 to TRBJ1-6; D is perhaps TRBD1 (5 bases). From germline, CDR1 is MNHNY and CDR2 SVGAGI (reference sequence). The V and J ends lost 0 bases and 9 bases respectively, with 15 bases between them. The CDR3 spans 16 residues.

This chain joins TRBV6-4 and TRBJ2-1; D gene unclear. This CDR3 is 14 amino acids long. The germline V gene encodes CDR1 MRHNA and CDR2 SNTAGT. V was pared by 6 bases and J by 3 bases, with 12 bases between. The CDR3 loop reads CASSPFPSYNEQFF. In DNA, the CDR3 is TGTGCCAGCAGCCCCTTCCCAAGCTACAATGAGCAGTTCTTC.

This chain links TRBV7-9 with TRBJ2-3; possible D gene TRBD2, 6 bases. Germline V gene sequence: CDR1 SEHNR, CDR2 FQNEAQ (reference sequence). This CDR3 spans 14 amino acids. V dropped 2 bases and J dropped 5 bases, with 11 bases sitting between them. CDR3 region: CASSLSGTGDTQYF. CDR3 in DNA: TGTGCCAGCAGCTTATCAGGGACTGGAGATACGCAGTATTTT.

For the CDR3, the DNA is TGTGCCAGCTACCGGGACCCAACCTACGAGCAGTACTTC. Its translation: CASYRDPTYEQYF. J is TRBJ2-7 and V is TRBV2, with D perhaps being TRBD1 or TRBD2 (5 bases each). V was trimmed by 8 bases and J by 2 bases, leaving 13 bases between them. Germline V gene sequence: CDR1 SNHLY, CDR2 FYNNEI. The CDR3 is 13 residues long.

This clone appeared a single time. This rearrangement joins TRBV5-1 to TRBJ2-7; 7 positions agree with TRBD1. Trimming at V came to 0 bases and at J to 0 bases, leaving 6 bases not matched to a gene. Per the germline V gene, CDR1 is SGHRS and CDR2 is YFSETQ. The CDR3 has 16 amino acids. The CDR3 DNA reads as TGCGCCAGCAGCTTGGAGGGGGCCCCTAACTCCTACGAGCAGTACTTC. Amino acids: CASSLEGAPNSYEQYF.

This clone was seen a single time. The chain links TRBV6-1 to TRBJ2-7, with a weak D call TRBD1 (5 bases). CDR3 length: 15 residues. CDR1 MNHNS and CDR2 SASEGT come from the germline V gene. Trimming removed 2 bases from V and 2 bases from J, with 13 bases in between. The CDR3 coding sequence is TGTGCCAGCAGTGAACTGACAGTTCCTACCTACGAGCAGTACTTC. Translation: CASSELTVPTYEQYF.